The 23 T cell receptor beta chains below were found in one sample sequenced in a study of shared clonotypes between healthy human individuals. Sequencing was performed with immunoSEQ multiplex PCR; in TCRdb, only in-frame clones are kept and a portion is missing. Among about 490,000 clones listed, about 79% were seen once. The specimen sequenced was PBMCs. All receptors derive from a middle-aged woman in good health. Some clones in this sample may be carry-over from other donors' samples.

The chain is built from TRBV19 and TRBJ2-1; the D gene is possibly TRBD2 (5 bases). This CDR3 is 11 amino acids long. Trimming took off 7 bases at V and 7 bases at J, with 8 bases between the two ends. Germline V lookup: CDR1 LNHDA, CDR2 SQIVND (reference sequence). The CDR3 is CASTGGNEQFF. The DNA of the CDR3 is TGTGCCAGTACTGGCGGGAATGAGCAGTTCTTC.

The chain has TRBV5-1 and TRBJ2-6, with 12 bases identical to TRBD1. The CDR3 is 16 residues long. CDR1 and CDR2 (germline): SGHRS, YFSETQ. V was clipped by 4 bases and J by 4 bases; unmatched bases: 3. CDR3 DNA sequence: TGCGCCAGCAGCGGGACAGGGGGCGCAGGGGCCAACGTCCTGACTTTC. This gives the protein CASSGTGGAGANVLTF.

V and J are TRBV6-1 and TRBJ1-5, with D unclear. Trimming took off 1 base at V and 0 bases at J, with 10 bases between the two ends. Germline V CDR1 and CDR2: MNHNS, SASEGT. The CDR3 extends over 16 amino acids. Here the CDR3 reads CASSEGGGLSNQPQHF. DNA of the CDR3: TGTGCCAGCAGTGAAGGAGGTGGTCTTAGCAATCAGCCCCAGCATTTT.

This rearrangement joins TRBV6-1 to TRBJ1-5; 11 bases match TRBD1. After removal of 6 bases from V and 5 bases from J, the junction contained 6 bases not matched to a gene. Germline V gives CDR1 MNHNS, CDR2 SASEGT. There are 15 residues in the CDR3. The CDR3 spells CASRRPGQGDQPQHF. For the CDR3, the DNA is TGTGCCAGCAGGCGACCGGGACAGGGGGATCAGCCCCAGCATTTT.

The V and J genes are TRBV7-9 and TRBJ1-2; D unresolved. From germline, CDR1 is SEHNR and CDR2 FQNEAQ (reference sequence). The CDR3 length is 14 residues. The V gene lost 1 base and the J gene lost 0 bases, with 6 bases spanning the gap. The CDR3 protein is CASSLGRSNYGYTF. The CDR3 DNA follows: TGTGCCAGCAGCTTAGGGAGATCTAACTATGGCTACACCTTC.

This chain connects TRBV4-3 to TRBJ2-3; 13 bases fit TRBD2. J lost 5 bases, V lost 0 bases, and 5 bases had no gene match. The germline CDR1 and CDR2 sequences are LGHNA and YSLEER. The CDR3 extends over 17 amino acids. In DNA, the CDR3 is TGCGCCAGCAGCCAAGACACTAGCGGGAGGGCCATAGATACGCAGTATTTT. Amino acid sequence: CASSQDTSGRAIDTQYF.

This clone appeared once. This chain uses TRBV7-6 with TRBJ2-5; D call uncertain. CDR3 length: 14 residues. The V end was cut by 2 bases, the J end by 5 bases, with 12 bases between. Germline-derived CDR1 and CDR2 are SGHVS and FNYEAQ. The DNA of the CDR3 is TGTGCCAGCAGCTTAAGGCCGGTCGGGGAGACCCAGTACTTC. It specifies CASSLRPVGETQYF.

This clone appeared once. The DNA for the CDR3 is TGTGCCAGCAGCTCCACAGGGAGGGAAGAAAAACTGTTTTTT. Translated: CASSSTGREEKLFF. The chain joins TRBV6-5 to TRBJ1-4; possibly TRBD1 for D (6 bases). Trimming pared 6 bases from V and 8 bases from J, leaving 16 bases between. The CDR3 is 14 residues long. Per germline, CDR1 MNHEY and CDR2 SVGAGI.

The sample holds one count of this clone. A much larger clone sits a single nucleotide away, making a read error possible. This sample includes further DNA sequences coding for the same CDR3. The CDR3 DNA reads as TGTGCCTGGGGCTCCGTGGGCGCAGACGAGCAATACTTC. It is translated as CAWGSVGADEQYF. The chain employs TRBV30 and TRBJ2-7; the D is unclear. The V gene's germline CDR1 is GTSNPN and CDR2 SVGIG (reference sequence). This CDR3 contains 13 residues.

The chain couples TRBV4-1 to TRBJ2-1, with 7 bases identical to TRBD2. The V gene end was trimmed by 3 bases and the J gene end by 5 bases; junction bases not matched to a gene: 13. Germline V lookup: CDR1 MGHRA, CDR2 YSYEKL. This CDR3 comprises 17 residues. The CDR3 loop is CASSQGGLPFINNEQFF. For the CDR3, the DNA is TGCGCCAGCAGCCAGGGGGGACTACCCTTCATAAACAATGAGCAGTTCTTC.

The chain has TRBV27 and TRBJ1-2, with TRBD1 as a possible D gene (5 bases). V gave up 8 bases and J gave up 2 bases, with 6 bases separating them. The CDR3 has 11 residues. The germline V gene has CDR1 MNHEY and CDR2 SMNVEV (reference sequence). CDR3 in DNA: TGTGCCAGCGAGGGGAACTATGGCTACACCTTC. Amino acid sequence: CASEGNYGYTF.

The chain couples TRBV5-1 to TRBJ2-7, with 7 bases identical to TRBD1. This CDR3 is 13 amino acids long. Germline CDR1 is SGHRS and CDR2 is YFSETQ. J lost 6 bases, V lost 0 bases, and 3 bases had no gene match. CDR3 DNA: TGCGCCAGCAGCTTGGGACAGGGAAGCGAGCAGTACTTC. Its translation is CASSLGQGSEQYF.

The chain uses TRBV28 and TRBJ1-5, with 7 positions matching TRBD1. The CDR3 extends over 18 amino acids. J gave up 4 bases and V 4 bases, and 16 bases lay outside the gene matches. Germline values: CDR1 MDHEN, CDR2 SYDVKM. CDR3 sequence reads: CASSSTGATPSSNQPQHF. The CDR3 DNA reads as TGTGCCAGCAGTTCCACAGGGGCTACTCCATCAAGTAATCAGCCCCAGCATTTT.

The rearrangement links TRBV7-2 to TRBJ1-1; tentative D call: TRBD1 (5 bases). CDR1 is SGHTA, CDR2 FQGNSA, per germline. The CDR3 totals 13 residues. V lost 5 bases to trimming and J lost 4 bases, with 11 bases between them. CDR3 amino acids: CASSQARGTEAFF. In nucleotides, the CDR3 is TGTGCCAGCAGCCAAGCGAGGGGCACTGAAGCTTTCTTT.

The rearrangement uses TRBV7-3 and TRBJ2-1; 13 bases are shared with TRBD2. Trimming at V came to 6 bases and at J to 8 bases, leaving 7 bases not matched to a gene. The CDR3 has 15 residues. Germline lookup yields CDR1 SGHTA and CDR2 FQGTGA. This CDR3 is CASSRLAGGKDEQFF. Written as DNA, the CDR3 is TGTGCCAGCAGTCGACTAGCGGGAGGCAAGGATGAGCAGTTCTTC.

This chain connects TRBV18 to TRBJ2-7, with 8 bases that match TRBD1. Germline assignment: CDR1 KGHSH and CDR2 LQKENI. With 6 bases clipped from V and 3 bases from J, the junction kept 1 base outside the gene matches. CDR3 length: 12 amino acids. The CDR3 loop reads CASSGQGYEQYF. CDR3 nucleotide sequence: TGTGCCAGCTCCGGACAGGGCTACGAGCAGTACTTC.

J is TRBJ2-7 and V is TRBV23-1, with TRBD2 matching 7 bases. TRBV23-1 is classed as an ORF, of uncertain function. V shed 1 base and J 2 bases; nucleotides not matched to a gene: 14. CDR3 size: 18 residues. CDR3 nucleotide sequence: TGCGCCAGCAGTCAATGGGGGGGACCAGCGGGGCCGACCTACGAGCAGTACTTC. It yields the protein CASSQWGGPAGPTYEQYF.

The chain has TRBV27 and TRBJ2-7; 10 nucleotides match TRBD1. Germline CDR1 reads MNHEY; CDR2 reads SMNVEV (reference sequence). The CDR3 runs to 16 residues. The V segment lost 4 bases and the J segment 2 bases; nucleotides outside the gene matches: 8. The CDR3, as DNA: TGTGCCAGCAGTTCCTCCGGGACAGGGGCAACCTACGAGCAGTACTTC. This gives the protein CASSSSGTGATYEQYF.

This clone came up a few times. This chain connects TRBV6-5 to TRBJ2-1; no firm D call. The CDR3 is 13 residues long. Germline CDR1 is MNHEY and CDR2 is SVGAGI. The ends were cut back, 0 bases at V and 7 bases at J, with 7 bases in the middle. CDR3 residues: CASSYSSSNEQFF. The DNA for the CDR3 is TGTGCCAGCAGTTACTCTAGCTCGAATGAGCAGTTCTTC.

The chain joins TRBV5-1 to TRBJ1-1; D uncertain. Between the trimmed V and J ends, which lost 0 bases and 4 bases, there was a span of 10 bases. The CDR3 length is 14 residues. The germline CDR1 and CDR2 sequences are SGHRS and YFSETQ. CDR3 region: CASSLVGRTTEAFF. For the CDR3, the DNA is TGCGCCAGCAGCTTGGTGGGTAGGACCACTGAAGCTTTCTTT.

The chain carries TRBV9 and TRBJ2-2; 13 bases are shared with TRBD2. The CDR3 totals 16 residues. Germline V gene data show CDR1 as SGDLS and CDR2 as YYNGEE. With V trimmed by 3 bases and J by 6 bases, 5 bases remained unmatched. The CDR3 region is CASSETSGRWAGELFF. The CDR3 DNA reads TGTGCCAGCAGCGAGACTAGCGGGAGGTGGGCCGGGGAGCTGTTTTTT.

This chain's CDR3 is CSSTTSGTLNEQFF. The CDR3 region has the DNA TGCAGCTCTACGACTAGCGGGACCTTAAATGAGCAGTTCTTC. The chain joins TRBV29-1 to TRBJ2-1; 11 bases fit TRBD2. The germline V gene has CDR1 SQVTM and CDR2 ANQGSEA. This CDR3 has 14 residues. Unmatched junction bases numbered 10, after V lost 8 bases and J lost 7 bases.

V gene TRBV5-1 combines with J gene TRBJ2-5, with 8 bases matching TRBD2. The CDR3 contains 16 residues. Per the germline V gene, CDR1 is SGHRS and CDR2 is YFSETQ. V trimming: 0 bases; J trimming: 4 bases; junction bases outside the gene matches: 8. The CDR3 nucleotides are TGCGCCAGCAGCTTGGCGGTAGCGGGGACCTCAGAGACCCAGTACTTC. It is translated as CASSLAVAGTSETQYF.